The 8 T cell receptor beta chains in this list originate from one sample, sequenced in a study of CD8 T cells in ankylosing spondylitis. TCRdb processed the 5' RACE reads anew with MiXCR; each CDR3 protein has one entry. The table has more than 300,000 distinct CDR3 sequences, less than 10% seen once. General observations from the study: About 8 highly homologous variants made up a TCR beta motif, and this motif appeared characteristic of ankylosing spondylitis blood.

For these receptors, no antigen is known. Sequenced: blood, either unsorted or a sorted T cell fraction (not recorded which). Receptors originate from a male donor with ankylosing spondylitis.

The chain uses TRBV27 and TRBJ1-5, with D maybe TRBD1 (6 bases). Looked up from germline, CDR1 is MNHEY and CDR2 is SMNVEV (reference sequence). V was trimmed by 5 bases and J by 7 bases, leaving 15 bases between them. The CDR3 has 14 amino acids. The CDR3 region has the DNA TGTGCCAGCAGTCCCAGGGGAGGCGAACAGCCCCAGCATTTT. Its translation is CASSPRGGEQPQHF.

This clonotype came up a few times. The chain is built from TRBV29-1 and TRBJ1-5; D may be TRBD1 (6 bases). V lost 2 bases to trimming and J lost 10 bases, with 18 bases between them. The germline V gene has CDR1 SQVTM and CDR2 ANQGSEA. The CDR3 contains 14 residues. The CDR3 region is CSVELGGANGPQHF. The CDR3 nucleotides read TGCAGCGTTGAATTAGGGGGAGCAAATGGACCCCAGCATTTT.

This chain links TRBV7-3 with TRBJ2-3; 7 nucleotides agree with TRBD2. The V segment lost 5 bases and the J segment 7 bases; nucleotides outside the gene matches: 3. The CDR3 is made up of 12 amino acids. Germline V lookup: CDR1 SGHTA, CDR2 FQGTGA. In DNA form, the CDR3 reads TGTGCCAGCAGCGGGGGGGGAAATACGCAGTATTTT. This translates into CASSGGGNTQYF.

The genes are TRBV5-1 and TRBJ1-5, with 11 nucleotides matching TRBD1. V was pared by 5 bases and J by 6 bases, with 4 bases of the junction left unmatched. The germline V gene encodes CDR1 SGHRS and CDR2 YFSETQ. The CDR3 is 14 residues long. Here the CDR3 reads CASSWGTGGQPQHF. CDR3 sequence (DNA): TGCGCCAGCAGTTGGGGGACAGGGGGTCAGCCCCAGCATTTT.

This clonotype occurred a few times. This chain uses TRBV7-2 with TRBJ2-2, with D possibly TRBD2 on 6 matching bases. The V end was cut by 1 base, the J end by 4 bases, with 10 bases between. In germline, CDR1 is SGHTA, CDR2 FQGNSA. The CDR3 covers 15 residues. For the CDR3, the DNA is TGTGCCAGCAGCTTAGAAAGGGGAGGCACCGGGGAGCTGTTTTTT. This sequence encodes CASSLERGGTGELFF.

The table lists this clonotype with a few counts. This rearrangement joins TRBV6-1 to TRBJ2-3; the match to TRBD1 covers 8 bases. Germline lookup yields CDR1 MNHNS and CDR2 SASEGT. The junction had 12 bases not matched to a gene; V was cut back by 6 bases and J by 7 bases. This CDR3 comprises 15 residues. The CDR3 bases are TGTGCCAGCAGCACTGGGGCGGACAGGGTGAATACGCAGTATTTT. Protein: CASSTGADRVNTQYF.

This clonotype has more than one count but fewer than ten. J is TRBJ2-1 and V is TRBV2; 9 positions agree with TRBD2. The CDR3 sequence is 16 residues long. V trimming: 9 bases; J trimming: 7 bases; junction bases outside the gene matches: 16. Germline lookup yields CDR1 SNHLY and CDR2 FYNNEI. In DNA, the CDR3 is TGTGCCAGTTCATTCCAGCCCGGGACTAGCTGGAATGAGCAGTTCTTC. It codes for CASSFQPGTSWNEQFF.

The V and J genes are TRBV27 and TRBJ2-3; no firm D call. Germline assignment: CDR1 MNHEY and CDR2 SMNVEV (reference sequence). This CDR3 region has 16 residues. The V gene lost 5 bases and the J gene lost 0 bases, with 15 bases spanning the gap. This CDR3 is CASSTPGRPSTDTQYF. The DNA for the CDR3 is TGTGCCAGCAGTACCCCCGGGCGCCCGAGCACAGATACGCAGTATTTT.